Shown below are 8 T cell receptor beta chains from a single sample sequenced in a study of blood T cell repertoires in COVID-19. Data came from immunoSEQ multiplex PCR; TCRdb stores just in-frame clones and leaves some out. The table records roughly 150,000 clones, roughly nine tenths of them present only once. Specimen: peripheral blood. Source of these receptors: a man in his sixties with active or convalescent COVID-19.

In DNA, the CDR3 is TGTGCCAGCAGCTTAGCTCCTGAGGAAACTAACTATGGCTACACCTTC. It encodes CASSLAPEETNYGYTF. The rearrangement uses TRBV7-9 and TRBJ1-2, with unresolved D. Germline CDR1 is SEHNR and CDR2 is FQNEAQ (reference sequence). The CDR3 has 16 residues. Trimming cost V 0 bases and J 0 bases, with 11 bases left between them.

This sequence joins TRBV12-5 and TRBJ2-5; D possibly corresponds to TRBD2 (6 bases). There are 15 residues in the CDR3. Germline V gene sequence: CDR1 LGHNT, CDR2 FRNRAP. The ends were cut back, 4 bases at V and 2 bases at J, with 14 bases in the middle. CDR3 sequence: CASGWGRREQETQYF. The CDR3, as DNA: TGTGCTAGTGGTTGGGGACGGAGGGAGCAAGAGACCCAGTACTTC.

The sample holds a few counts of this clone. The CDR3 region is CASNPTGDTGELFF. The DNA for the CDR3 is TGTGCCAGCAATCCAACAGGGGACACCGGGGAGCTGTTTTTT. The rearrangement uses TRBV6-1 and TRBJ2-2; 7 nucleotides agree with TRBD1. CDR1 is MNHNS and CDR2 is SASEGT in the germline V gene. With 7 bases clipped from V and 3 bases from J, the junction kept 5 bases outside the gene matches. The CDR3 covers 14 residues.

The CDR3 DNA is TGTGCCAGCTCACGTCTGGTTTCGTACGAGGGGGTCGAGCAGTACTTC. This codes for CASSRLVSYEGVEQYF. This chain uses TRBV18 with TRBJ2-7, with TRBD1 as a possible D gene (6 bases). The CDR3 loop spans 16 amino acids. Germline V gene data show CDR1 as KGHSH and CDR2 as LQKENI. V dropped 4 bases and J dropped 6 bases, with 22 bases sitting between them.

This chain connects TRBV6-1 to TRBJ1-5; TRBD1 is a possible D gene (5 bases). The CDR3 runs to 15 residues. CDR1 and CDR2 (germline): MNHNS, SASEGT. V lost 2 bases and J lost 0, with 8 bases in between. This CDR3 is CASSEITGSNQPQHF. CDR3 bases: TGTGCCAGCAGTGAAATTACAGGTAGCAATCAGCCCCAGCATTTT.

The J gene is TRBJ2-7, the V gene TRBV29-1; 7 nucleotides align to TRBD1. The CDR3 loop spans 12 amino acids. With 7 bases clipped from V and 2 bases from J, the junction kept 5 bases outside the gene matches. The germline CDR1 and CDR2 sequences are SQVTM and ANQGSEA. The CDR3 reads CSAFTGAYEQYF. CDR3 in DNA: TGCAGCGCCTTCACAGGGGCCTACGAGCAGTACTTC.

This rearrangement joins TRBV7-2 to TRBJ1-5, with D unclear. Germline loops: CDR1 SGHTA, CDR2 FQGNSA. V was clipped by 2 bases and J by 8 bases, with 10 bases between them. The CDR3 sequence is 13 residues long. The CDR3 nucleotides read TGTGCCAGCAGCTTAATCCCCCAGGAGCCCCAGCATTTT. It encodes CASSLIPQEPQHF.

The count of this clone is one. This rearrangement joins TRBV10-1 to TRBJ2-3; 7 nucleotides line up with TRBD2. Unmatched junction bases numbered 10, after V lost 6 bases and J lost 4 bases. Germline lookup yields CDR1 WNHNN and CDR2 SYGVQD (reference sequence). The CDR3 has 15 amino acids. The CDR3: CASSPGASGSDTQYF. DNA of the CDR3: TGCGCCAGCAGCCCCGGGGCTAGCGGATCAGATACGCAGTATTTT.